The text below deals with one T cell receptor beta chain. Trimming at V came to 4 bases and at J to 2 bases, leaving 6 bases not matched to a gene. Looked up from germline, CDR1 is SGDLS and CDR2 is YYNGEE. This CDR3 is 15 amino acids long. The data belong to a study of control samples from healthy donors and cancer patients. Data came from immunoSEQ multiplex PCR; TCRdb stores just in-frame clones and leaves some out. This table has about 120,000 clones, about nine tenths appearing once. The source is a man aged 35 to 55 in good health. The rearrangement uses TRBV9 and TRBJ1-3; 7 bases align to TRBD1. Sequencing used blood. CDR3 in amino acids: CASSLTTGAGNTIYF. In nucleotides, the CDR3 is TGTGCCAGCAGCCTCACTACAGGGGCTGGAAACACCATATATTTT.